The 19 T cell receptor beta chains below come from one sample, sequenced in a study of blood T cell repertoires in COVID-19. Clones were sequenced by immunoSEQ multiplex PCR, and TCRdb holds only the in-frame ones, with some missing. In the table there are around 700,000 clones, about nine tenths of which are singletons. Sequenced sample: peripheral blood. Receptor source: a woman aged 18-35 years with acute or convalescent COVID-19.

The V gene is TRBV29-1, the J gene TRBJ1-2, with a possible D match to TRBD1 (5 bases). V was trimmed by 8 bases and J by 0 bases, leaving 19 bases between them. CDR1 SQVTM and CDR2 ANQGSEA come from the germline V gene. This CDR3 spans 15 amino acids. Here the CDR3 reads CSIIGGELSNYGYTF. In nucleotides, the CDR3 is TGCAGCATAATCGGGGGGGAGCTTTCTAACTATGGCTACACCTTC.

This chain connects TRBV2 to TRBJ1-2; 8 nucleotides agree with TRBD1. The CDR3 is 14 amino acids. V lost 7 bases to trimming and J lost 0 bases; unmatched junction nucleotides: 4. Germline loops: CDR1 SNHLY, CDR2 FYNNEI. As DNA, the CDR3 is TGTGCCAGCATTGACAGGGGCACTAACTATGGCTACACCTTC. It is translated as CASIDRGTNYGYTF.

The J gene is TRBJ2-2, the V gene TRBV7-2; D uncertain. With 3 bases removed from V and 7 bases from J, the gap between germline ends came to 9 bases. This CDR3 region has 13 residues. Germline CDR1 is SGHTA and CDR2 is FQGNSA. This chain's CDR3 is CASSFRLNGELFF. In DNA, the CDR3 is TGTGCCAGCAGCTTTAGACTGAACGGGGAGCTGTTTTTT.

The chain employs TRBV3-1 (or the pseudogene TRBV3-2) and TRBJ2-7; D is perhaps TRBD2 (5 bases). Germline V CDR1 and CDR2: LGHDT, YNNKEL (reference sequence). V was trimmed by 4 bases and J by 5 bases, leaving 21 bases between them. CDR3 size: 16 residues. Here the CDR3 reads CASSLHRLRVRDEQYF. The CDR3 DNA sequence: TGTGCCAGCAGCCTCCATCGTCTGCGGGTCCGAGACGAGCAGTACTTC.

The chain is built from TRBV9 and TRBJ1-3, with 8 bases identical to TRBD1. Germline CDR1 reads SGDLS; CDR2 reads YYNGEE. V gave up 4 bases and J gave up 9 bases; unmatched junction bases: 6. The CDR3 totals 13 residues. CDR3 coding DNA: TGTGCCAGCAGCCCGGGGACAGGCAGCACCATATATTTT. Its protein is CASSPGTGSTIYF.

The chain combines TRBV30 with TRBJ1-2, with 7 positions matching TRBD1. This CDR3 region has 14 residues. Per germline, CDR1 GTSNPN and CDR2 SVGIG (reference sequence). The junction had 11 bases not matched to a gene; V was cut back by 8 bases and J by 2 bases. CDR3 sequence: CATGQAPQNYGYTF. The CDR3 DNA reads as TGTGCCACCGGACAGGCTCCCCAGAACTATGGCTACACCTTC.

Concerning this clone itself: At the DNA level, this CDR3 is encoded by other sequences in the same sample as well. V and J are TRBV5-1 and TRBJ1-3, with D perhaps matching TRBD1 (5 bases). CDR3 length: 14 residues. Trimming took 0 bases from V and 3 from J, leaving 7 bases between them. The V gene's germline CDR1 is SGHRS and CDR2 YFSETQ. The CDR3 coding sequence is TGCGCCAGCAGCTTGGGGGGACTTGGAAACACCATATATTTT. This encodes CASSLGGLGNTIYF.

The V gene is TRBV12-3 or TRBV12-4, the J gene TRBJ2-7; D might be TRBD1 (5 bases). The CDR3 runs to 11 residues. V was clipped by 3 bases and J by 5 bases, with 5 bases between them. The CDR3 coding sequence is TGTGCCAGCAGTTTGGGGCACGAGCAGTACTTC. Its translation: CASSLGHEQYF.

This rearrangement joins TRBV28 to TRBJ1-6; the D is unclear. V shed 6 bases and J shed 15 bases, with 12 bases lying between them. The germline CDR1 and CDR2 sequences are MDHEN and SYDVKM. The CDR3 length is 11 residues. Here the CDR3 DNA reads TGTGCCAGCAGCCCCTCTCGGTACCTCCACTTT. Translating gives CASSPSRYLHF.

The CDR3 here is CASSQGGLPGVTTYNEQFF. In nucleotides, the CDR3 is TGTGCCAGCAGCCAAGGAGGACTGCCAGGAGTGACCACCTACAATGAGCAGTTCTTC. This sequence joins TRBV3-1 (or the pseudogene TRBV3-2) and TRBJ2-1; tentative D call: TRBD2 (5 bases). V was pared by 1 base and J by 2 bases, with 21 bases between. CDR3 length: 19 residues. The germline CDR1 and CDR2 sequences are LGHDT and YNNKEL (reference sequence).

The J gene is TRBJ1-4, the V gene TRBV27; D gene uncertain. The germline V and J ends were trimmed by 6 bases and 4 bases, with 15 bases remaining between them. The CDR3 sequence is 15 residues long. CDR1 MNHEY and CDR2 SMNVEV come from the germline V gene (reference sequence). This CDR3 is CASRKRTDHNEKLFF. CDR3 DNA: TGTGCCAGCAGAAAGAGGACTGACCATAATGAAAAACTGTTTTTT.

V is TRBV18 and J is TRBJ1-6; weak D call: TRBD1 (6 bases). Trimming took 4 bases from V and 8 from J, leaving 12 bases between them. The CDR3 extends over 14 amino acids. Germline V gene lookup returns CDR1 KGHSH and CDR2 LQKENI. The CDR3 here is CASSRTEGHSPLHF. CDR3 nucleotides: TGTGCCAGCTCACGGACAGAGGGACATTCACCCCTCCACTTT.

V is TRBV30 and J is TRBJ1-1, with D unclear. CDR1 is GTSNPN and CDR2 is SVGIG in the germline V gene (reference sequence). Trimming pared 2 bases from V and 12 bases from J, leaving 28 bases between. The CDR3 is 16 residues long. CDR3 in DNA: TGTGCCTGGAGTCCAGGTGCCCTCTCGAGAACCCCGGGGACTTTCTTT. Encoded protein: CAWSPGALSRTPGTFF.

This clone has more than one count but fewer than ten. V gene TRBV21-1 combines with J gene TRBJ1-2. TRBV21-1 is tagged as a pseudogene. The CDR3 runs 16 residues. CDR3 sequence (DNA): TGTGCCAGCAGCAAAGTTTCGCCGGGCGGGTTCGAGGGCTACACCTTC. Its protein is CASSKVSPGGFEGYTF.

The chain recombines TRBV27 with TRBJ2-1; D is ambiguous. CDR1 is MNHEY and CDR2 is SMNVEV in the germline V gene (reference sequence). The V end lost 5 bases, the J end lost 8 bases, and 7 bases lay between the germline ends. The CDR3 has 11 residues. The CDR3 region has the DNA TGTGCCAGCAGTCTCGGTTATGAGCAGTTCTTC. It yields the protein CASSLGYEQFF.

J is TRBJ2-3 and V is TRBV5-1, with a possible D match to TRBD1 (6 bases). This CDR3 has 15 residues. Per germline, CDR1 SGHRS and CDR2 YFSETQ. V dropped 0 bases and J dropped 4 bases, with 12 bases sitting between them. CDR3 sequence (DNA): TGCGCCAGCAGCTTGGAGGGACACCGGGCAGATACGCAGTATTTT. Its translation is CASSLEGHRADTQYF.

This chain uses TRBV29-1 with TRBJ1-6, with D perhaps TRBD1 (5 bases). This CDR3 contains 12 residues. From germline, CDR1 is SQVTM and CDR2 ANQGSEA. V was pared by 7 bases and J by 8 bases, with 12 bases between. The CDR3 DNA reads TGCAGCGCCAGGGTTCGGGATTCACCCCTCCACTTT. This sequence encodes CSARVRDSPLHF. Using reference TRBV29-1 and TRBJ1-6 for the parts outside the CDR3, the full variable domain is SAVISQKPSRDICQRGTSLTIQCQVDSQVTMMFWYRQQPGQSLTLIATANQGSEATYESGFVIDKFPISRPNLTFSTLTVSNMSPEDSSIYLCSARVRDSPLHFGNGTRLTVT.

This chain connects TRBV4-2 to TRBJ1-1; possibly TRBD1 for D (5 bases). The germline gives CDR1 LGHNA, CDR2 YNFKEQ. V gave up 3 bases and J gave up 5 bases, with 13 bases separating them. The CDR3 runs to 14 residues. The CDR3, as DNA: TGTGCCAGCAGCCAGGGGGGGGACGGAACTGAAGCTTTCTTT. As protein: CASSQGGDGTEAFF.

The sample holds one count of this clone. The gene calls are TRBV7-6 and TRBJ2-2, with a tentative D call TRBD2 (6 bases). The ends were cut back, 8 bases at V and 5 bases at J, with 36 bases in the middle. This CDR3 region has 21 residues. Germline V CDR1 and CDR2: SGHVS, FNYEAQ. The CDR3 spells CASGDQLIARRAQTKTGELFF. The CDR3, as DNA: TGTGCCAGCGGCGACCAGCTGATTGCCAGGAGGGCGCAAACAAAGACCGGGGAGCTGTTTTTT. Drawing the rest from reference TRBV7-6 and TRBJ2-2, the complete variable domain is GAGVSQSPRYKVTKRGQDVALRCDPISGHVSLYWYRQALGQGPEFLTYFNYEAQQDKSGLPNDRFSAERPEGSISTLTIQRTEQRDSAMYRCASGDQLIARRAQTKTGELFFGEGSRLTVL.